The entry that follows covers one T cell receptor (beta chain) sequence. This record comes from a study of blood T cell repertoires in COVID-19. The data were produced by immunoSEQ multiplex PCR, yet TCRdb's version contains in-frame clones alone and is incomplete. Altogether fewer than 200,000 clones are present, approximately 90% being singletons, with the ten largest covering approximately 12%. The sample was peripheral blood. The receptor's source is a woman in her seventies with COVID-19, enrolled during active disease.

In DNA form, the CDR3 reads TGTGCCAGCAGCTCACAGGGGGAAGCTTTCTTT. Translating gives CASSSQGEAFF. The chain combines TRBV3-1 (or the pseudogene TRBV3-2) with TRBJ1-1; 7 nucleotides line up with TRBD1. V lost 5 bases and J lost 8; bases outside the gene matches: 2. The CDR3 is 11 residues long. CDR1 is LGHDT and CDR2 is YNNKEL in the germline V gene (reference sequence).